What follows is one T cell receptor beta chain and its context. Its matching antigen is unknown. Generated by immunoSEQ multiplex PCR, the TCRdb table keeps only in-frame clones and is missing some. The repertoire includes millions of clones, around 96% of them detected once, and around 1.1% sits in the top ten. The naive CD8 fraction comprised CD45RO-negative cells positively selected for CCR7 and excluded terminally differentiated effector memory CD45RA+ cells. The CDR3 extends over 13 amino acids. Germline assignment: CDR1 SGHDT and CDR2 YYEEEE. V was cut by 2 bases and J by 9 bases, with 12 bases left in between. The entry originates in a study of shared clonotypes between healthy human individuals. At the level of the study: A couple of women and a few men aged 18 to 49 made up the donors. Per-donor plates numbered three CD4 naive, three CD4 memory, two CD8 naive and one CD8 memory. Broader study findings: Among a handful of donors, about 5% of naive CD4 clonotypes were found in common. The rarefaction results pointed to incomplete sorted-subset sequencing despite large depth.

The chain uses TRBV5-6 and TRBJ2-1, with D hard to call. The sample was naive CD8+ T cells sorted from blood. The source is a man younger than 35 in good health. CDR3 nucleotides: TGTGCCAGCAGCTTCGGAGTACGGAGTGAGCAGTTCTTC. The encoded protein is CASSFGVRSEQFF.